This T cell receptor (beta chain) was sequenced during a study of blood T cells in healthy people across ages. This clonotype has a handful of counts. Its antigen is unidentified. Next came a second PCR, run for about 7 to 12 cycles, which used a sample-barcoded 5' primer along with a J-beta primer mix. In TCRdb, the 5' RACE reads were re-called with MiXCR into one record per CDR3 protein. This sample has nearly 1 million distinct CDR3 sequences, with around 54% found just once. The CDR3 covers 16 residues. The germline V gene has CDR1 SQVTM and CDR2 ANQGSEA. The V and J ends lost 1 base and 5 bases, in that order; junction bases with no gene match: 8. Whole-study findings and limits: Age brought a roughly linear fall in TCR beta diversity measured per million T cells. Naive CD4+ cells and diversity were both higher in long-lived donors than in aged donors.

Sequences were obtained from blood. The receptor was derived from a woman aged 55 to 70 in good health. V and J are TRBV29-1 and TRBJ2-5, with TRBD1 matching 12 bases. The DNA of the CDR3 is TGCAGCGTTGAAGCGGGGGACAGGGGGCTTCGGGAGACCCAGTACTTC. This sequence encodes CSVEAGDRGLRETQYF.